The clone carrying this TCR beta chain is a singleton in its sample. The data were obtained in a study of blood T cell repertoires in COVID-19. For the study at large: From T cells, B-cell-depleted T cells, or PBMCs came the material, which was cDNA or gDNA.

Authors' data handling: The authors estimated nucleated cell counts from reference gene primer amplification. Method: immunoSEQ multiplex PCR; TCRdb's copy keeps in-frame clones and lacks some. The V and J calls and clone size were taken over from that table, and D and trimming were inferred from the DNA. In the table there are 40,000 to 45,000 clones, approximately 90% of which are singletons. The V gene's germline CDR1 is SQVTM and CDR2 ANQGSEA. Trimming cost V 8 bases and J 9 bases; bases outside gene matches: 4. The CDR3 runs to 10 residues. The sequenced sample consisted of peripheral blood. J is TRBJ2-1 and V is TRBV29-1, with 7 bases aligning to TRBD1. The origin of this receptor is a man aged 55-75 years with active COVID-19. The CDR3: CSIRTGEQFF. In nucleotides, the CDR3 is TGCAGCATACGGACAGGTGAGCAGTTCTTC.